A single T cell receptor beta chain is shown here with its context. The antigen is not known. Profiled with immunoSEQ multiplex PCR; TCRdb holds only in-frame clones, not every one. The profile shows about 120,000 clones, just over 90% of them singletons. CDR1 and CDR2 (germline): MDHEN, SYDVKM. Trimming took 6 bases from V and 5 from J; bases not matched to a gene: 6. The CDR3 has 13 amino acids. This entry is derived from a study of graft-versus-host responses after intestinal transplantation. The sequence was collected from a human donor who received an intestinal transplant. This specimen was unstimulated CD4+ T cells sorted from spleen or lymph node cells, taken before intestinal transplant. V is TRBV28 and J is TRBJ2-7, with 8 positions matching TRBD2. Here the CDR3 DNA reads TGTGCCAGCAGCCCGGCGGGGGGCAACGAGCAGTACTTC. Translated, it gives CASSPAGGNEQYF. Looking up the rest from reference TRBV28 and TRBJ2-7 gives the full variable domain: DVKVTQSSRYLVKRTGEKVFLECVQDMDHENMFWYRQDPGLGLRLIYFSYDVKMKEKGDIPEGYSVSREKKERFSLILESASTNQTSMYLCASSPAGGNEQYFGPGTRLTVT.